What follows are 12 T cell receptor beta chains derived from one specimen sequenced in a study of blood T cell repertoires in COVID-19. The data were produced by immunoSEQ multiplex PCR, yet TCRdb's version contains in-frame clones alone and is incomplete. The sample includes under 150,000 clones, around four fifths of them seen just once. The sample was peripheral blood. These receptors were collected from a woman aged 40-49 years with acute or convalescent COVID-19.

This clone was counted a single time. V gene TRBV4-1 combines with J gene TRBJ1-2; no firm D call. Germline CDR1 is MGHRA and CDR2 is YSYEKL. V lost 1 base and J 5 bases, leaving 17 bases between the germline ends. This CDR3 contains 16 residues. CDR3 loop: CASSQGANSGFYGYTF. Here the CDR3 DNA reads TGCGCCAGCAGCCAAGGAGCGAATTCCGGGTTTTATGGCTACACCTTC.

This clone occurred a few times. The J gene is TRBJ2-1, the V gene TRBV30; maybe TRBD1 (6 bases). Germline-derived CDR1 and CDR2 are GTSNPN and SVGIG (reference sequence). The CDR3 extends over 13 amino acids. V was cut by 2 bases and J by 13 bases, with 18 bases left in between. For the CDR3, the DNA is TGTGCCTGGAGTACAACTCCGAGGACAGTTCAGTTCTTC. This sequence encodes CAWSTTPRTVQFF.

The chain uses TRBV15 and TRBJ2-7; D possibly corresponds to TRBD1 (6 bases). Germline CDR1 LNHNV, CDR2 YYDKDF (reference sequence). V was shortened by 6 bases and J by 2 bases, with 14 bases between the two germline ends. CDR3 length: 14 amino acids. CDR3 sequence (DNA): TGTGCCACCAGTACGGACAGAAGCACCTACGAGCAGTACTTC. Translated: CATSTDRSTYEQYF.

Here the CDR3 reads CASSLRGMNTEAFF. The DNA of the CDR3 is TGTGCCAGCAGCTTGAGAGGAATGAACACTGAAGCTTTCTTT. The J gene is TRBJ1-1, the V gene TRBV5-6; D is ambiguous. Germline V CDR1 and CDR2: SGHDT, YYEEEE. V gave up 1 base and J gave up 0 bases, with 7 bases separating them. This CDR3 contains 14 residues. The whole variable domain, filled in from reference TRBV5-6 and TRBJ1-1, reads DAGVTQSPTHLIKTRGQQVTLRCSPKSGHDTVSWYQQALGQGPQFIFQYYEEEERQRGNFPDRFSGHQFPNYSSELNVNALLLGDSALYLCASSLRGMNTEAFFGQGTRLTVV.

This rearrangement joins TRBV7-2 to TRBJ2-3, with 8 bases identical to TRBD2. The CDR3 has 16 residues. V shed 1 base and J 5 bases; nucleotides not matched to a gene: 8. The germline V gene has CDR1 SGHTA and CDR2 FQGNSA. As DNA, the CDR3 is TGTGCCAGCAGCTTAGAACCGGGGGGGCGGAGAGATACGCAGTATTTT. This codes for CASSLEPGGRRDTQYF.

The rearrangement links TRBV7-9 to TRBJ1-1; D is possibly TRBD1 (5 bases). V lost 4 bases and J 3 bases, leaving 12 bases between the germline ends. This CDR3 has 14 amino acids. In germline, CDR1 is SEHNR, CDR2 FQNEAQ (reference sequence). DNA for the CDR3: TGTGCCAGCAGCTCTCAGGGTACGGACACTGAAGCTTTCTTT. Amino acids: CASSSQGTDTEAFF. Full variable domain (remainder filled in from reference TRBV7-9 and TRBJ1-1): DTGVSQNPRHKITKRGQNVTFRCDPISEHNRLYWYRQTLGQGPEFLTYFQNEAQLEKSRLLSDRFSAERPKGSFSTLEIQRTEQGDSAMYLCASSSQGTDTEAFFGQGTRLTVV.

The V gene is TRBV6-2 or TRBV6-3, the J gene TRBJ1-2; no clear D. There are 12 residues in the CDR3. V was shortened by 9 bases and J by 2 bases, with 10 bases between the two germline ends. Germline V gene sequence: CDR1 MNHEY, CDR2 SVGEGT. CDR3 loop: CASSEGNYGYTF. The CDR3 nucleotides are TGTGCCAGTAGTGAGGGAAACTATGGCTACACCTTC.

The gene calls are TRBV4-1 and TRBJ1-6, with TRBD1 matching over 11 bases. The V segment lost 0 bases and the J segment 7 bases; nucleotides outside the gene matches: 14. The CDR3 covers 20 residues. Germline V gene data show CDR1 as MGHRA and CDR2 as YSYEKL. CDR3 region: CASSQEPPGQGALRNSPLHF. The DNA for the CDR3 is TGCGCCAGCAGCCAAGAACCCCCAGGACAGGGGGCTCTCCGGAATTCACCCCTCCACTTT.

The chain combines TRBV2 with TRBJ1-1; tentative D call: TRBD1 (5 bases). The CDR3 runs 14 residues. Germline CDR1 and CDR2: SNHLY and FYNNEI. Trimming pared 4 bases from V and 5 bases from J, leaving 14 bases between. CDR3 region: CASSVAGGPTEAFF. In nucleotides, the CDR3 is TGTGCCAGCAGTGTTGCGGGGGGACCGACTGAAGCTTTCTTT.

V and J are TRBV3-1 (or the pseudogene TRBV3-2) and TRBJ1-6, with 8 positions matching TRBD1. The CDR3 consists of 14 residues. CDR1 is LGHDT and CDR2 is YNNKEL in the germline V gene (reference sequence). V lost 5 bases, J lost 9 bases, and 6 bases stayed unmatched. In DNA, the CDR3 is TGTGCCAGCAGCTACAGGACAGGGCGTTCACCCCTCCACTTT. Translating gives CASSYRTGRSPLHF.

The V and J genes are TRBV25-1 and TRBJ2-7; tentatively, D is TRBD1 (5 bases). CDR1 is MGHDK and CDR2 is SYGVNS in the germline V gene. V lost 3 bases, J lost 1 base, and 10 bases lay in between. This CDR3 comprises 14 residues. Here the CDR3 DNA reads TGTGCCAGCAGTGACATCAGGGTTTCCTACGAGCAGTACTTC. This gives the protein CASSDIRVSYEQYF.

The V gene is TRBV5-1, the J gene TRBJ2-5, with D uncertain. This CDR3 comprises 15 residues. Trimming removed 0 bases at V and 0 bases at J, with 9 bases between. Germline CDR1 and CDR2: SGHRS and YFSETQ. The DNA for the CDR3 is TGCGCCAGCAGCTTGGAATCCCAGTACCAAGAGACCCAGTACTTC. This encodes CASSLESQYQETQYF.